Sequencing of this T cell receptor (beta chain) was carried out in a study of neurological immune-mediated disorders. Study findings and constraints: Across subjects, no CDR3 amino acid sequence appeared in expanded clones of more than one subject, a finding that suggested private repertoires in all groups.

V dropped 4 bases and J dropped 5 bases, with 12 bases sitting between them. The CDR3 is made up of 14 amino acids. Germline lookup yields CDR1 SGHTA and CDR2 FQGNSA. This clonotype has at least ten counts. No antigen is known for it. TCRdb used MiXCR to reprocess the 5' RACE reads, holding one entry per CDR3 protein. The sample carries 55,000 to 70,000 distinct CDR3 sequences, over 9.5% recorded once. The material sequenced was PBMCs. V gene TRBV7-2 combines with J gene TRBJ2-4; a possible D gene is TRBD2 (6 bases). This clonotype was obtained from a man aged 60 to 75 in good health. This chain's CDR3 is CASSSTGRQNIQYF. CDR3 sequence (DNA): TGTGCCAGCAGCTCGACCGGGAGACAAAACATTCAGTACTTC. Based on the CDR3 plus reference TRBV7-2 and TRBJ2-4, the full variable domain is GAGVSQSPSNKVTEKGKDVELRCDPISGHTALYWYRQSLGQGLEFLIYFQGNSAPDKSGLPSDRFSAERTGGSVSTLTIQRTQQEDSAVYLCASSSTGRQNIQYFGAGTRLSVL.